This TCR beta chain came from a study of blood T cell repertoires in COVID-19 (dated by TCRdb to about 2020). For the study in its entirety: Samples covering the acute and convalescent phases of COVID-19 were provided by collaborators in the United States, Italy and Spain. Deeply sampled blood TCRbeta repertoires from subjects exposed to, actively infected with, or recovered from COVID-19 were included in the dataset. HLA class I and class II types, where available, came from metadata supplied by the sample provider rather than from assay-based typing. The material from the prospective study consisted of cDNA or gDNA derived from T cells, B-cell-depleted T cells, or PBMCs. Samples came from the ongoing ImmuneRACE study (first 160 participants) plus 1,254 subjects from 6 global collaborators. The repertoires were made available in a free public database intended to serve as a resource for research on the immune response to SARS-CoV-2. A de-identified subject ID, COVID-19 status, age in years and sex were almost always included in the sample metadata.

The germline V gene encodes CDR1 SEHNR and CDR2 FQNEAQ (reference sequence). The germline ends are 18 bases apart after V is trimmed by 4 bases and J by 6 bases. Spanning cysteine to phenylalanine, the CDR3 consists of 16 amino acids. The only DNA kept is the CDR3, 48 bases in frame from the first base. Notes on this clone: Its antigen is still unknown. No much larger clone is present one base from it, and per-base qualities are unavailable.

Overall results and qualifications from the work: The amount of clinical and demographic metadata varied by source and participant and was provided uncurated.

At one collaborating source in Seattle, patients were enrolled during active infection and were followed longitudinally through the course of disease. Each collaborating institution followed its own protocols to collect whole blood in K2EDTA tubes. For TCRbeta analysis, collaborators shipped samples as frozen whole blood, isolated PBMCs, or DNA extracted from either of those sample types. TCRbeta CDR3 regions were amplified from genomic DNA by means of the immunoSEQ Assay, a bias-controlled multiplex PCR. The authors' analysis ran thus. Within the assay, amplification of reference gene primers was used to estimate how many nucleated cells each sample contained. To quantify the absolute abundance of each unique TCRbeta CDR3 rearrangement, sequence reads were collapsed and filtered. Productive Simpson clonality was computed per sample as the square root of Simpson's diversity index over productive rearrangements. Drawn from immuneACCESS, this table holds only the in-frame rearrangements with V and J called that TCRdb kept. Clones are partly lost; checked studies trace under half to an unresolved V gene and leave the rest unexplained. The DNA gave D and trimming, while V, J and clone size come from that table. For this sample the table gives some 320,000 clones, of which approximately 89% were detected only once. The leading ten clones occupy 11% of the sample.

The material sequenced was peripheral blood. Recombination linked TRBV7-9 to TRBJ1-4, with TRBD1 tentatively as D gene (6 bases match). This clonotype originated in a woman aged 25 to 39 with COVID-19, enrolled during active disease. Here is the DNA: TGTGCCAGCAGCTCACCACAGGGAAGGAGTGATGAAAAACTGTTTTTT. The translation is CASSSPQGRSDEKLFF.